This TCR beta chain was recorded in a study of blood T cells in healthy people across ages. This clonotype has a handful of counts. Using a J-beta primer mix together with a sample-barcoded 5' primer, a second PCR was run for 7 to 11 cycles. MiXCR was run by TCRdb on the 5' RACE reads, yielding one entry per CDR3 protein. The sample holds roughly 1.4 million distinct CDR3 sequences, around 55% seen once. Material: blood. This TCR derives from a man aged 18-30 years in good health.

The CDR3 bases are TGTGCCAGCAGCCAGGGGGCGGGGGGGAAAGAGACCCAGTACTTC. This translates into CASSQGAGGKETQYF. The chain combines TRBV27 with TRBJ2-7, with D possibly TRBD2 on 9 matching bases. The J call may be mistaken, given a closer DNA end match to TRBJ2-5. This CDR3 is built from 15 residues. Germline assignment: CDR1 MNHEY and CDR2 SMNVEV (reference sequence).